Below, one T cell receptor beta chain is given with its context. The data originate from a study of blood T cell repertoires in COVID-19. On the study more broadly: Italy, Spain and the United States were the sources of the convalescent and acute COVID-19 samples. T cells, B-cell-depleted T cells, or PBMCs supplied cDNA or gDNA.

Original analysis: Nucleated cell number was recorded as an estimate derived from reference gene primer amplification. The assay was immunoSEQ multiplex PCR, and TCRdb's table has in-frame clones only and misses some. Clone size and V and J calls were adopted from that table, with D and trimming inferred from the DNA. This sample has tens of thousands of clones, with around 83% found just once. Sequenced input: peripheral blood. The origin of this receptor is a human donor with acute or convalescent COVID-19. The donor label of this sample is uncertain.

CDR3 sequence: CASSLYSGYNEQFF. In DNA, the CDR3 is TGTGCCAGCAGTTTATATAGCGGGTACAATGAGCAGTTCTTC. The rearrangement uses TRBV28 and TRBJ2-1; 7 bases line up with TRBD2. The CDR3 is made up of 14 amino acids. Germline-derived CDR1 and CDR2 are MDHEN and SYDVKM. V lost 1 base to trimming and J lost 4 bases; unmatched junction nucleotides: 1.